The sequence of this T cell receptor beta chain was determined in a study of T cells after yellow fever vaccination. Study conclusions and caveats: Overall, a small share of clonotypes was seen in both CD4 and CD8 compartments.

This clonotype was found a few times. Its target is not known. In making TCR cDNA, 5'RACE template switching added a universal primer site and UMIs to it. TCRdb fed the 5' RACE reads into MiXCR, producing one record per CDR3 protein. This sample has a few hundred thousand distinct CDR3 sequences, with roughly 8.7% found just once. With 3 bases removed from V and 8 bases from J, the gap between germline ends came to 14 bases. CDR1 and CDR2 from the germline V gene are MGHDK and SYGVNS. This CDR3 has 13 amino acids. The chain combines TRBV25-1 with TRBJ2-7, with D possibly being TRBD2 (6 bases). Sample: PBMCs, taken on the day of the first yellow fever vaccination. The receptor comes from a man between 18 and 29 years old who received the YFV17D yellow fever vaccine. The chain's CDR3 is CASSDERLVQQYV. DNA of the CDR3: TGTGCCAGCAGTGACGAGAGACTAGTTCAGCAGTACGTC.